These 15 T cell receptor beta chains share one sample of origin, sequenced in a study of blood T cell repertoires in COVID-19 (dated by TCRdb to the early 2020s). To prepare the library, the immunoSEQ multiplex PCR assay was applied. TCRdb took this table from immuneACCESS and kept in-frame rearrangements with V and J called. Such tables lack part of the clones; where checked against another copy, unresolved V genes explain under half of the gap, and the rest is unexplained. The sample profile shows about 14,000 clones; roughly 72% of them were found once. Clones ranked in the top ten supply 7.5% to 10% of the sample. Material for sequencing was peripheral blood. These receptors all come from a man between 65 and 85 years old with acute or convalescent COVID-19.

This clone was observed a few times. The CDR3 reads CARPSQGFEKLFF. The CDR3 DNA reads TGTGCCAGGCCGTCACAGGGTTTCGAAAAACTGTTTTTT. J is TRBJ1-4 and V is TRBV7-9, with a weak D call TRBD1 (6 bases). The length of the CDR3 is 13 residues. The V gene's germline CDR1 is SEHNR and CDR2 FQNEAQ (reference sequence). V gave up 9 bases and J gave up 8 bases, with 16 bases separating them.

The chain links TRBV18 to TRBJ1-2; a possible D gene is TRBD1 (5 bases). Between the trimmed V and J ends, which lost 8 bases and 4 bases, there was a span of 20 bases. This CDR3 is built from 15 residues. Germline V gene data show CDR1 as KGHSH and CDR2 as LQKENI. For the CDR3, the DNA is TGTGCCAGCACCCCAGGGAACCAACTCCTCTATGGCTACACCTTC. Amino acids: CASTPGNQLLYGYTF.

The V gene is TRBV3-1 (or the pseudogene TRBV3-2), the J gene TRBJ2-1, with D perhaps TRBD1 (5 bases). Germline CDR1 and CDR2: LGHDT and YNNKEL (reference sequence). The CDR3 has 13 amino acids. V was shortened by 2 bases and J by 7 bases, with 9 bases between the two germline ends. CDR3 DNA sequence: TGTGCCAGCAGCCAACAGGGCTGGAATGAGCAGTTCTTC. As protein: CASSQQGWNEQFF.

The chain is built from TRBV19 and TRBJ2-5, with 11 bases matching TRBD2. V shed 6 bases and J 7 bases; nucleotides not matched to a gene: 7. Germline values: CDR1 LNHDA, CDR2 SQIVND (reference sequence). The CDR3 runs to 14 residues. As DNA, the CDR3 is TGTGCCAGTAGCGAAACTAGCGGGAGTATGACCCAGTACTTC. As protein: CASSETSGSMTQYF.

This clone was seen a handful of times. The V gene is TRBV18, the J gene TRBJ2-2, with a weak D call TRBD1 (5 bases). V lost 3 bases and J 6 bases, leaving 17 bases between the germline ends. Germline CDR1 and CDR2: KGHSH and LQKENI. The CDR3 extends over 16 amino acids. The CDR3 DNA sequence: TGTGCCAGCTCACCGAGGCAGGGTAAAAACGCCGGGGAGCTGTTTTTT. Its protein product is CASSPRQGKNAGELFF.

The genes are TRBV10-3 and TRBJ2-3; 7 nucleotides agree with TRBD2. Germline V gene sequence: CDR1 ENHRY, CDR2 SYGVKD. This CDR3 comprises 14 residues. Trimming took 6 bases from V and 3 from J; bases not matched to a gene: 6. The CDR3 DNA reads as TGTGCCATCAGCCCGGGACTACCAACAGATACGCAGTATTTT. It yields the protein CAISPGLPTDTQYF.

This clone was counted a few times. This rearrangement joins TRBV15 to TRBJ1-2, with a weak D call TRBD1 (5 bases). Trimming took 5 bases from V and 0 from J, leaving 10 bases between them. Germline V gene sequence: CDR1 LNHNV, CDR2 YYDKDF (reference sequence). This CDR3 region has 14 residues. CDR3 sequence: CATSGGGTNYGYTF. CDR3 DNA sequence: TGTGCCACCAGCGGGGGGGGAACTAACTATGGCTACACCTTC.

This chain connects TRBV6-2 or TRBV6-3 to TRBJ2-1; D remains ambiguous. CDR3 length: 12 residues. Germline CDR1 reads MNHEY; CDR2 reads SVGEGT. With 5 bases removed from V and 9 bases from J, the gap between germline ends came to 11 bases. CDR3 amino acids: CASSNLGIEQFF. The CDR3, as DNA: TGTGCCAGCAGTAACCTAGGTATTGAGCAGTTCTTC.

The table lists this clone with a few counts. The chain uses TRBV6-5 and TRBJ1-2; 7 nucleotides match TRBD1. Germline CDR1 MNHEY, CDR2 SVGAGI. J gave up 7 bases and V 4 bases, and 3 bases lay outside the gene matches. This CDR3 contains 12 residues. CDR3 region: CASSSGQPGYTF. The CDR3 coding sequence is TGTGCCAGCAGTTCGGGACAGCCTGGCTACACCTTC.

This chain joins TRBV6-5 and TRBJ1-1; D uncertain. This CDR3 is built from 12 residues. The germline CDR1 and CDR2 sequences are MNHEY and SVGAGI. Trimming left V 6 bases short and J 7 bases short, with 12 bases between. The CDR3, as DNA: TGTGCCAGCAGGCTTTCCCCCGGTGAAGCTTTCTTT. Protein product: CASRLSPGEAFF.

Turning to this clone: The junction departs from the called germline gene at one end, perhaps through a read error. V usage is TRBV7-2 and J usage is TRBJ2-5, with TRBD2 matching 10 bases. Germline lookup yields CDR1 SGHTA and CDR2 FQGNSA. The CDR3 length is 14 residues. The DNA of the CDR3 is TGTGCCAGCAGCCTAGCGGGAGCCCAAGAGACCCAGTACTTC. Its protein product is CASSLAGAQETQYF.

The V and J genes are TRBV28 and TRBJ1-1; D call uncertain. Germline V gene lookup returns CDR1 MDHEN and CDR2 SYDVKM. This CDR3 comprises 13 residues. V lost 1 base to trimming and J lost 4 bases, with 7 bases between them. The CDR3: CASSLSRGTEAFF. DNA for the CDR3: TGTGCCAGCAGTTTATCCCGGGGCACTGAAGCTTTCTTT.

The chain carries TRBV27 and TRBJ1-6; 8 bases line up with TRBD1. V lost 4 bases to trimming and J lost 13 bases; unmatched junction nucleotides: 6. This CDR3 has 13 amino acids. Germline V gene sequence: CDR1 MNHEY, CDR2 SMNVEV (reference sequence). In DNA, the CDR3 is TGTGCCAGCAGTTACGGACAGGGTTTGCCCCTCCACTTT. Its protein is CASSYGQGLPLHF.

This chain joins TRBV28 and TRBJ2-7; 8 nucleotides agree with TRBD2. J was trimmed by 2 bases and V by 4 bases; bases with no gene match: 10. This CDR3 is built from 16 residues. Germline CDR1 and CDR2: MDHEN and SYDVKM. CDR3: CASSSPGGAQTYEQYF. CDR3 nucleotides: TGTGCCAGCAGTTCCCCCGGGGGGGCTCAGACCTACGAGCAGTACTTC.

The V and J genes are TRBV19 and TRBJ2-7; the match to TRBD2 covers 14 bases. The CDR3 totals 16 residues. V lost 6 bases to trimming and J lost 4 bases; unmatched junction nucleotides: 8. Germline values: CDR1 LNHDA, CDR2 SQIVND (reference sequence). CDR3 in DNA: TGTGCCAGTAGACCTCGAGGGACTAGCGGGAGTTACGAGCAGTACTTC. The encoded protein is CASRPRGTSGSYEQYF.